This T cell receptor (beta chain) was sequenced in a study of cytomegalovirus exposure and HLA in healthy donors. Worth noting for this clone: Its specificity is unknown.

The V segment lost 0 bases and the J segment 7 bases; nucleotides outside the gene matches: 7. The germline CDR1 and CDR2 sequences are SGHNT and YENEEA. The CDR3 runs 16 residues. Notes on the study in general: In vitro testing confirmed a few CMV-associated chains as specific for CMV antigens.

The PCR used 60 Vbeta and 13 Jbeta primers. TCRdb's table, derived via immunoSEQ multiplex PCR, lists solely in-frame clones and lacks some. The sample shows some 130,000 clones, about 80% of them seen only once. This clonotype was obtained from a young man in good health and CMV-seronegative. J is TRBJ2-1 and V is TRBV11-3; 9 bases are shared with TRBD1. Sequenced: PBMCs. The CDR3 protein is CASSLEAGTGLNEQFF. The CDR3 DNA follows: TGTGCCAGCAGCTTAGAAGCCGGGACAGGGTTGAATGAGCAGTTCTTC.